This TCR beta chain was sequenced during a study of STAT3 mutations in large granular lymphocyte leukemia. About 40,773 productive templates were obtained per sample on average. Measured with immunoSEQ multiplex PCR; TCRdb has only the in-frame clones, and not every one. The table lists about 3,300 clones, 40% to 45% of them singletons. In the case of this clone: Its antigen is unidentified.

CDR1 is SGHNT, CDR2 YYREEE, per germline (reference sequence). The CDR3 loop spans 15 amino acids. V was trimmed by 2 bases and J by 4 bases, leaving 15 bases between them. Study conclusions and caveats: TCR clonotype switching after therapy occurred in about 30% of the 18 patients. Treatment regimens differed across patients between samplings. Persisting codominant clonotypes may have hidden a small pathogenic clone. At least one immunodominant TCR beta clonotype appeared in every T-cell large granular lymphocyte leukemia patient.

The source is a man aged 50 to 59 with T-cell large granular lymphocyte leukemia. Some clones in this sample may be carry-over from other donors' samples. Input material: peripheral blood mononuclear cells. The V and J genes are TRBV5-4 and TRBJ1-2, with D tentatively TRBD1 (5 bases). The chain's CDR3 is CASSLVSRASYGYTF. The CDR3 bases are TGTGCCAGCAGCTTAGTTTCCAGGGCGAGCTATGGCTACACCTTC.